This is a list of T cell receptor beta chains from one sample in a study of blood T cell repertoires in COVID-19. The data were produced by immunoSEQ multiplex PCR, yet TCRdb's version contains in-frame clones alone and is incomplete. The sample consists of around 170,000 clones, around 77% of them appearing once. What was sequenced was peripheral blood. The receptors originated from a man between 65 and 85 years old with active or convalescent COVID-19. CDR3s include the opening cysteine and the closing phenylalanine or tryptophan. The order of the fields is CDR3 protein, CDR3 DNA, V gene, J gene, clone size, D gene. A D gene is named only where the DNA matches it firmly. Expanded clones are given a class, and other clones once, few, many or no size at all.

CASSSRTGGGETQYF,TGTGCCAGCAGCAGCCGGACAGGGGGCGGTGAGACCCAGTACTTC,TRBV9,TRBJ2-5,.,TRBD1
CASSLEGRTGGTEAFF,TGCGCCAGCAGCTTGGAAGGCCGGACAGGGGGCACTGAAGCTTTCTTT,TRBV5-1,TRBJ1-1,.,TRBD1
CASRGGSGGQPQHF,TGTGCCAGCAGGGGCGGATCGGGGGGTCAGCCCCAGCATTTT,TRBV2,TRBJ1-5,few,.
CASSLALMGAGYTF,TGTGCCAGCAGCTTAGCGCTAATGGGCGCCGGCTACACCTTC,TRBV7-9,TRBJ1-2,.,.
CASSPGTGYEQFF,TGTGCCAGCAGCCCCGGGACAGGGTATGAGCAGTTCTTC,TRBV9,TRBJ2-1,medium-sized,TRBD1
CATSSHRSYEQYF,TGTGCCACCAGCAGTCACAGGTCGTACGAGCAGTACTTC,TRBV15,TRBJ2-7,once,.
CASSLGANTEAFF,TGTGCCAGCAGCTTAGGAGCTAACACTGAAGCTTTCTTT,TRBV7-2,TRBJ1-1,.,.
CASSPTGQSSGNTIYF,TGTGCCAGCAGCCCCACTGGACAGAGCTCTGGAAACACCATATATTTT,TRBV7-9,TRBJ1-3,.,.
CASSQISDGYTF,TGTGCCAGCAGCCAAATATCGGATGGCTACACCTTC,TRBV28,TRBJ1-2,.,.
CATEDREPSPLHF,TGTGCCACCGAGGACAGGGAACCGTCACCCCTCCACTTT,TRBV6-5,TRBJ1-6,.,TRBD1
CASTTGHPTEAFF,TGTGCCAGCACGACGGGACACCCTACTGAAGCTTTCTTT,TRBV7-9,TRBJ1-1,few,.
CASSPPDKPRNEQFF,TGTGCCAGCAGCCCTCCCGACAAACCTCGGAATGAGCAGTTCTTC,TRBV11-2,TRBJ2-1,.,.
CASTSYFYEQYF,TGTGCCAGCACCTCCTATTTCTACGAGCAGTACTTC,TRBV6-5,TRBJ2-7,.,.
CASSPGHLGETQYF,TGTGCCAGCAGTCCAGGGCACTTAGGAGAGACCCAGTACTTC,TRBV25-1,TRBJ2-5,.,.
CASSFPGATEAFF,TGTGCCAGCAGCTTCCCAGGGGCCACTGAAGCTTTCTTT,TRBV7-2,TRBJ1-1,.,.